This TCR beta chain was sequenced during a study of blood T cells in healthy people across ages. This clonotype appeared a single time. Its antigen is as yet unknown. Findings and caveats of the study: More naive CD4+ cells and higher diversity marked long-lived donors relative to aged donors.

The CDR3 is made up of 11 amino acids. V was trimmed by 5 bases and J by 6 bases, leaving 11 bases between them. Germline lookup yields CDR1 SQVTM and CDR2 ANQGSEA. Primed by a sample-barcoded 5' primer and a J-beta primer mix, a second PCR proceeded for about 7 to 11 cycles. TCRdb reanalysed the 5' RACE reads using MiXCR and keeps one entry per CDR3 protein. This table holds 800,000 to 900,000 distinct CDR3 sequences, approximately 65% found once. This TCR came from a man younger than 40 in good health. The gene calls are TRBV29-1 and TRBJ2-7; maybe TRBD1 (5 bases). What was sequenced was blood. CDR3 protein: CSVPGSGEQYF. In DNA, the CDR3 is TGCAGCGTTCCAGGGTCTGGCGAGCAGTACTTC.